This T cell receptor beta chain was recorded in a study of CD8+ T cells in alopecia areata. Only a few counts were recorded for this clone. No antigen is known for it. Documented treatment: oral pan-JAK inhibitor, 5-10 mg twice daily. Study-level points and caveats: Numerous expanded lesional clones remained in scalp and blood during tofacitinib. Clarity of TCR sharing across patients fell short of that in mice, possibly HLA-related.

RNA extraction was followed by reverse transcription into cDNA, which acted as the sequencing template. The method was immunoSEQ multiplex PCR; TCRdb's version includes in-frame clones alone and lacks a portion of them. The top ten clones hold just over 1% of a sample with approximately 210,000 clones, approximately 61% of them seen once. Looked up from germline, CDR1 is SGHTS and CDR2 is YDEGEE. V dropped 7 bases and J dropped 5 bases, with 9 bases sitting between them. The CDR3 covers 11 residues. The clonotype was recovered from a human donor with alopecia areata. The chain links TRBV5-8 to TRBJ1-1; D gene unclear. The sequences come from CD4+ T cells sorted from blood, collected at week 24, from a patient treated with tofacitinib. CDR3 nucleotides: TGTGCCAGCGGGGTAGGGACTGAAGCTTTCTTT. This codes for CASGVGTEAFF.